Following are 4 T cell receptor beta chains from one sample sequenced in a study of T cell responses to AZD1222 COVID-19 vaccine. The data were produced by immunoSEQ multiplex PCR, yet TCRdb's version contains in-frame clones alone and is incomplete. Counted here are about 140,000 clones, around nine tenths occurring once; the ten biggest clones make up about 5.5%. Material: peripheral blood, obtained on day 0 of AZD1222 vaccination. The receptors were gathered from an adult in good health.

The chain combines TRBV7-9 with TRBJ1-3; D remains ambiguous. The CDR3 totals 16 residues. CDR1 SEHNR and CDR2 FQNEAQ come from the germline V gene (reference sequence). Trimming left V 0 bases short and J 4 bases short, with 13 bases between. CDR3 DNA: TGTGCCAGCAGCTTAGCGCGAGGGAGTGAAGGAAACACCATATATTTT. It specifies CASSLARGSEGNTIYF.

V usage is TRBV18 and J usage is TRBJ1-5; no clear D gene. Germline-derived CDR1 and CDR2 are KGHSH and LQKENI. V lost 0 bases and J lost 6, with 3 bases in between. This CDR3 comprises 12 residues. The chain's CDR3 is CASSPPGQPQHF. In DNA form, the CDR3 reads TGTGCCAGCTCACCACCGGGTCAGCCCCAGCATTTT.

The chain combines TRBV6-5 with TRBJ1-5; D not resolved. V was pared by 4 bases and J by 1 base, with 8 bases between. The CDR3 covers 14 residues. Germline values: CDR1 MNHEY, CDR2 SVGAGI. Written as DNA, the CDR3 is TGTGCCAGCAGTTCCGCCGGCAGCAATCAGCCCCAGCATTTT. Protein: CASSSAGSNQPQHF.

In its sample, this clone was seen once. The chain joins TRBV2 to TRBJ2-6; D unresolved. Germline V gives CDR1 SNHLY, CDR2 FYNNEI. With 8 bases removed from V and 1 base from J, the gap between germline ends came to 6 bases. The CDR3 contains 13 residues. The CDR3 here is CASSGSGANVLTF. CDR3 sequence (DNA): TGTGCCAGCTCGGGTTCTGGGGCCAACGTCCTGACTTTC.